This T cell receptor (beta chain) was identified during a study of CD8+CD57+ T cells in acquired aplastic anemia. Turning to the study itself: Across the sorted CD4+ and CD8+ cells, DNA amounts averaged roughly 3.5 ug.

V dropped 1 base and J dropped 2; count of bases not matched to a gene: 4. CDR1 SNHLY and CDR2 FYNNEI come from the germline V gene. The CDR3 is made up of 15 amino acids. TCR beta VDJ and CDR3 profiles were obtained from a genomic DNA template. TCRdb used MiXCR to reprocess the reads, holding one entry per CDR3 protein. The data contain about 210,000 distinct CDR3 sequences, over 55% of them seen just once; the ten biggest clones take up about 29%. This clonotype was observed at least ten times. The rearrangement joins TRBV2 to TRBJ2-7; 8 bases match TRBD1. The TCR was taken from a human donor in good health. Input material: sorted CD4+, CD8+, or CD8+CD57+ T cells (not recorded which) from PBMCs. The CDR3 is CASSEGGQGPYEQYF. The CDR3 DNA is TGTGCCAGCAGTGAAGGCGGACAGGGCCCCTACGAGCAGTACTTC. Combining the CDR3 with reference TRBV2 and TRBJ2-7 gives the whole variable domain EPEVTQTPSHQVTQMGQEVILRCVPISNHLYFYWYRQILGQKVEFLVSFYNNEISEKSEIFDDQFSVERPDGSNFTLKIRSTKLEDSAMYFCASSEGGQGPYEQYFGPGTRLTVT.